One TCR beta chain is described in this entry. The data were obtained in a study of control samples from healthy donors and cancer patients. Between the trimmed V and J ends, which lost 2 bases and 4 bases, there was a span of 8 bases. The germline CDR1 and CDR2 sequences are MNHEY and SVGAGI. CDR3 size: 13 residues. Using immunoSEQ multiplex PCR, the repertoire was profiled, and TCRdb retains in-frame clones only, with some absent. The top ten hold around 23% of the sample, which has 40,000 or so clones, approximately 90% seen once. The sample comprised PBMCs. The receptor comes from a woman between 40 and 50 years old with head and neck cancer. The rearrangement uses TRBV6-5 and TRBJ1-2; D is unclear. The CDR3 protein is CASSYRRLYGYTF. The CDR3 coding sequence is TGTGCCAGCAGTTACAGACGGCTCTATGGCTACACCTTC.